The entry below gives a single T cell receptor beta chain sequence along with its context. This PCR relied on a set of 60 Vbeta primers and 13 Jbeta primers. Clones were read by immunoSEQ multiplex PCR, and TCRdb kept only the in-frame ones, dropping some. The sample totals roughly 78,000 clones. This CDR3 comprises 14 residues. V dropped 3 bases and J dropped 2; count of bases not matched to a gene: 4. The germline V gene encodes CDR1 GTSNPN and CDR2 SVGIG (reference sequence). The data stem from a study of cytomegalovirus exposure and HLA in healthy donors. The genes are TRBV30 and TRBJ2-5, with 9 positions matching TRBD1. The receptor comes from a boy under 18 in good health and CMV-seronegative. Sequenced sample: PBMCs. The CDR3 DNA is TGTGCCTGGAGGAGGACAGGGGTGCAAGAGACCCAGTACTTC. Amino acid sequence: CAWRRTGVQETQYF. Based on the CDR3 plus reference TRBV30 and TRBJ2-5, the full variable domain is SQTIHQWPATLVQPVGSPLSLECTVEGTSNPNLYWYRQAAGRGLQLLFYSVGIGQISSEVPQNLSASRPQDRQFILSSKKLLLSDSGFYLCAWRRTGVQETQYFGPGTRLLVL.